The 26 T cell receptor beta chains presented below share a single source sample, sequenced in a study of neurological immune-mediated disorders. TCRdb processed the 5' RACE reads anew with MiXCR; each CDR3 protein has one entry. Of roughly 53,000 distinct CDR3 sequences listed, 7% to 9% were seen once; the top ten hold roughly 2%. Time point in this sample: longitudinal time-point 3. The specimen sequenced was PBMCs. Source of these receptors: a woman aged 35 to 49 in good health.

The chain combines TRBV6-1 with TRBJ1-6; D is unclear. This CDR3 comprises 17 residues. Between the trimmed V and J ends, which lost 1 base and 7 bases, there was a span of 17 bases. The germline CDR1 and CDR2 sequences are MNHNS and SASEGT. The CDR3 DNA sequence: TGTGCCAGCAGTGAAGGGTTAGGCATGGTAGGGAATTCACCCCTCCACTTT. This gives the protein CASSEGLGMVGNSPLHF.

This clonotype was recorded at least ten times. The chain carries TRBV4-1 and TRBJ1-4; maybe TRBD1 (5 bases). Between the trimmed V and J ends, which lost 6 bases and 0 bases, there was a span of 14 bases. CDR1 is MGHRA and CDR2 is YSYEKL in the germline V gene. CDR3 length: 16 residues. The CDR3 DNA sequence: TGCGCCAGCAGGGTCAGGGCCTTAGCAACTAATGAAAAACTGTTTTTT. As protein: CASRVRALATNEKLFF.

This clonotype was detected ten times or more. The rearrangement links TRBV7-9 to TRBJ1-2; D ambiguous. The germline CDR1 and CDR2 sequences are SEHNR and FQNEAQ (reference sequence). The CDR3 covers 12 residues. V was shortened by 5 bases and J by 8 bases, with 12 bases between the two germline ends. This chain's CDR3 is CASSQIRLGYTF. The DNA for the CDR3 is TGTGCCAGCAGCCAAATCCGGCTGGGCTACACCTTC.

In its sample, this clonotype was seen many times. The J gene is TRBJ2-3, the V gene TRBV24-1; D is undetermined. The V gene lost 11 bases and the J gene lost 1 base, with 9 bases spanning the gap. CDR1 is KGHDR, CDR2 SFDVKD, per germline. The CDR3 spans 12 residues. This CDR3 reads CAISAGTDTQYF. The DNA for the CDR3 is TGTGCCATCAGCGCTGGCACAGATACGCAGTATTTT.

The chain uses TRBV3-1 and TRBJ2-7; TRBD1 is a possible D gene (5 bases). The CDR3 has 12 residues. Trimming shortened V by 3 bases and J by 3 bases, and 6 bases separated the two germline ends. Germline CDR1 LGHDT, CDR2 YNNKEL (reference sequence). The CDR3 spells CASSHQGYEQYF. In DNA form, the CDR3 reads TGTGCCAGCAGCCATCAGGGCTACGAGCAGTACTTC.

This clonotype was seen ten or more times. This chain uses TRBV4-3 with TRBJ2-5, with D unresolved. The CDR3 sequence is 18 residues long. Germline loops: CDR1 LGHNA, CDR2 YSLEER. V was cut by 0 bases and J by 2 bases, with 19 bases left in between. The CDR3 loop reads CASSQDLIGAPLQETQYF. CDR3 in DNA: TGCGCCAGCAGCCAAGATCTAATCGGCGCCCCTCTTCAAGAGACCCAGTACTTC.

This clonotype showed up many times. V gene TRBV5-1 combines with J gene TRBJ2-7; D uncertain. The CDR3 runs 14 residues. V dropped 4 bases and J dropped 5 bases, with 16 bases sitting between them. Germline CDR1 SGHRS, CDR2 YFSETQ. CDR3 amino acids: CASSKPGGVDEQYF. CDR3 sequence (DNA): TGCGCCAGCAGCAAGCCGGGTGGAGTGGACGAGCAGTACTTC.

The chain recombines TRBV10-1 with TRBJ1-1; no clear D. V was cut by 0 bases and J by 4 bases, with 9 bases left in between. From germline, CDR1 is WNHNN and CDR2 SYGVQD (reference sequence). This CDR3 is 14 amino acids long. The CDR3 loop is CASSESWPATEAFF. CDR3 sequence (DNA): TGCGCCAGCAGTGAGTCTTGGCCGGCCACTGAAGCTTTCTTT.

V is TRBV4-3 and J is TRBJ2-1; D is unclear. The CDR3 loop spans 18 amino acids. Per germline, CDR1 LGHNA and CDR2 YSLEER. V shed 3 bases and J shed 0 bases, with 18 bases lying between them. The CDR3, as DNA: TGCGCCAGCAGCCAGGAAGCTCTGACAATGCCCTCCTACAATGAGCAGTTCTTC. Amino acids: CASSQEALTMPSYNEQFF.

This clonotype was found many times. The chain combines TRBV18 with TRBJ1-4; TRBD1 matches 9 bases. The CDR3 length is 14 residues. V dropped 3 bases and J dropped 6; count of bases not matched to a gene: 2. Germline V CDR1 and CDR2: KGHSH, LQKENI. The CDR3 nucleotides are TGTGCCAGCTCACCGCGACAGGGGGATGAAAAACTGTTTTTT. Its translation: CASSPRQGDEKLFF.

About this clonotype: A junction end diverges from the germline sequence, so it may reflect a read error. The V call is TRBV11-2, the J call TRBJ2-1; 7 nucleotides line up with TRBD2. The CDR3 extends over 11 amino acids. Germline V lookup: CDR1 SGHAT, CDR2 FQNNGV. The CDR3 DNA sequence: TGTGCCAGCAGTAAGCAGCGGGGTATGGACTTC. Its protein is CASSKQRGMDF.

In its sample, this clonotype was seen many times. The CDR3 DNA reads as TGTGCCAGCAGACTAGGGACAGGGGGCTGGGAGCCCCAGCATTTT. Protein sequence: CASRLGTGGWEPQHF. The gene calls are TRBV12-3 or TRBV12-4 and TRBJ1-5; 12 nucleotides agree with TRBD1. Trimming cost V 6 bases and J 8 bases; bases outside gene matches: 8. CDR3 length equals 15 residues.

With regard to this clonotype: A read error is possible here, since a much larger clone lies one base away. The V call is TRBV20-1, the J call TRBJ2-7; D remains unclear. Trimming removed 3 bases at V and 5 bases at J, with 8 bases between. The CDR3 length is 11 residues. CDR1 and CDR2 (germline): DFQATT, SNEGSKA (reference sequence). The CDR3 reads CSASSCNEQYF. The CDR3 DNA sequence: TGCAGTGCTAGTTCTTGTAACGAGCAGTACTTC.

This clonotype was seen at least ten times. This chain connects TRBV9 to TRBJ2-1; D is uncertain. Looked up from germline, CDR1 is SGDLS and CDR2 is YYNGEE. This CDR3 region has 13 residues. The V end was cut by 0 bases, the J end by 9 bases, with 10 bases between. CDR3 sequence: CASSVGWMSEQFF. The CDR3 DNA follows: TGTGCCAGCAGCGTAGGCTGGATGAGTGAGCAGTTCTTC.

Ten or more counts support this clonotype. The rearrangement joins TRBV6-5 to TRBJ1-1; D gene uncertain. Germline-derived CDR1 and CDR2 are MNHEY and SVGAGI. Trimming stripped 0 bases from V and 1 base from J, with 6 bases between. The CDR3 loop spans 14 amino acids. The CDR3 nucleotides read TGTGCCAGCAGTTACTCGATACAGAACACTGAAGCTTTCTTT. Translated, it gives CASSYSIQNTEAFF.

In its sample, this clonotype was seen many times. The chain combines TRBV4-3 with TRBJ2-1, with D unresolved. CDR3 length: 18 residues. Between the trimmed V and J ends, which lost 0 bases and 0 bases, there was a span of 15 bases. CDR1 is LGHNA and CDR2 is YSLEER in the germline V gene. The CDR3: CASSQDRGSLSSYNEQFF. The CDR3 DNA is TGCGCCAGCAGCCAAGATCGTGGCAGCCTAAGCTCCTACAATGAGCAGTTCTTC.

This clonotype was detected many times. The CDR3 nucleotides are TGTGCCAGCAGGGGGAATACCTACGAGCAGTACTTC. Its translation is CASRGNTYEQYF. The rearrangement links TRBV5-6 to TRBJ2-7; D ambiguous. CDR3 length equals 12 residues. V gave up 5 bases and J gave up 2 bases, with 8 bases separating them. CDR1 and CDR2 (germline): SGHDT, YYEEEE.

V usage is TRBV10-3 and J usage is TRBJ1-5, with unresolved D. This CDR3 comprises 13 residues. From germline, CDR1 is ENHRY and CDR2 SYGVKD. V lost 11 bases to trimming and J lost 5 bases, with 16 bases between them. In DNA form, the CDR3 reads TGTGCCGCGGGGATCCAGGCAGATCAGCCCCAGCATTTT. Amino acid sequence: CAAGIQADQPQHF.

V and J are TRBV7-6 and TRBJ2-5, with a possible D match to TRBD2 (6 bases). CDR1 is SGHVS, CDR2 FNYEAQ, per germline. The V end lost 6 bases, the J end lost 1 base, and 9 bases lay between the germline ends. This CDR3 region has 13 residues. The chain's CDR3 is CASSLGGQETQYF. The CDR3 DNA follows: TGTGCCAGCAGTCTGGGGGGCCAAGAGACCCAGTACTTC.

The table lists this clonotype with many counts. V gene TRBV5-1 combines with J gene TRBJ2-5; 11 bases map to TRBD1. The ends lost 0 bases at V and 2 bases at J; junction bases unmatched: 3. This CDR3 has 16 residues. Germline V gene data show CDR1 as SGHRS and CDR2 as YFSETQ. CDR3 in DNA: TGCGCCAGCAGCTTGGGGGACAGGGGGTTTCAAGAGACCCAGTACTTC. Translation: CASSLGDRGFQETQYF.

This clonotype was picked up many times. The chain joins TRBV12-3 or TRBV12-4 to TRBJ1-1, with 7 bases matching TRBD1. Trimming cost V 4 bases and J 3 bases; bases outside gene matches: 5. This CDR3 has 14 residues. This CDR3 reads CASSSGTVDTEAFF. CDR3 coding DNA: TGTGCCAGCAGTTCCGGGACAGTTGACACTGAAGCTTTCTTT.

This clonotype came up many times. This sequence joins TRBV7-2 and TRBJ2-5; D ambiguous. The germline gives CDR1 SGHTA, CDR2 FQGNSA. The CDR3 contains 15 residues. The ends were cut back, 1 base at V and 5 bases at J, with 14 bases in the middle. CDR3 in DNA: TGTGCCAGCAGCTTAGGAGACATTGTTAAGGAGACCCAGTACTTC. This translates into CASSLGDIVKETQYF.

This clonotype has ten or more counts. This chain links TRBV29-1 with TRBJ1-3; maybe TRBD1 (5 bases). Germline CDR1 and CDR2: SQVTM and ANQGSEA. The V end was cut by 5 bases, the J end by 1 base, with 12 bases between. This CDR3 is built from 14 residues. CDR3 sequence: CSVPGGGSGNTIYF. CDR3 bases: TGCAGCGTTCCCGGGGGGGGTTCTGGAAACACCATATATTTT. The whole variable domain, filled in from reference TRBV29-1 and TRBJ1-3, reads SAVISQKPSRDICQRGTSLTIQCQVDSQVTMMFWYRQQPGQSLTLIATANQGSEATYESGFVIDKFPISRPNLTFSTLTVSNMSPEDSSIYLCSVPGGGSGNTIYFGEGSWLTVV.

This clonotype was recorded a few times. This chain connects TRBV19 to TRBJ1-1; D remains unclear. Trimming shortened V by 6 bases and J by 5 bases, and 16 bases separated the two germline ends. Germline V gene data show CDR1 as LNHDA and CDR2 as SQIVND (reference sequence). The CDR3 loop spans 14 amino acids. The CDR3 bases are TGTGCCAGTAGCATCCGTTTTCTGCGGACTGAAGCTTTCTTT. Encoded protein: CASSIRFLRTEAFF.

In its sample, this clonotype was seen many times. The chain uses TRBV5-6 and TRBJ2-2; 7 bases are a match to TRBD2. The V gene's germline CDR1 is SGHDT and CDR2 YYEEEE. The CDR3 has 15 residues. Unmatched junction bases numbered 7, after V lost 4 bases and J lost 4 bases. The CDR3 loop reads CASSLATSVTGELFF. DNA for the CDR3: TGTGCCAGCAGCCTGGCAACTAGCGTCACCGGGGAGCTGTTTTTT.

Points on this clonotype: This may stem from a read error, because a much larger clone lies one nucleotide away. V gene TRBV3-1 combines with J gene TRBJ2-5, with 11 bases identical to TRBD2. The CDR3 runs 16 residues. V was pared by 4 bases and J by 1 base, with 5 bases of the junction left unmatched. In germline, CDR1 is LGHDT, CDR2 YNNKEL (reference sequence). CDR3 nucleotides: TGTGCCAGCAGCCGTATTCTAGCGGGAGGCCAAGAGACCCAGTACTTC. This codes for CASSRILAGGQETQYF.